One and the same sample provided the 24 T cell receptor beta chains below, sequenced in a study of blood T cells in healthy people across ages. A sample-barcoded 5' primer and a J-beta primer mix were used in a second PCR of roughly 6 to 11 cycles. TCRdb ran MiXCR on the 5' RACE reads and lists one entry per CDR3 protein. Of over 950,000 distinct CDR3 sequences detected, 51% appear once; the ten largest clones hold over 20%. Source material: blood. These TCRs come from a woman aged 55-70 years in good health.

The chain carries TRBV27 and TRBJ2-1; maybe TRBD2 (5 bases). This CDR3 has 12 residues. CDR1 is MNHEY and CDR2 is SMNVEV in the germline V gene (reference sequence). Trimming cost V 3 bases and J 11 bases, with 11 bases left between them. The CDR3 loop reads CASSFPTGKQFF. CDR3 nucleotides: TGTGCCAGCAGTTTCCCGACGGGAAAGCAGTTCTTC.

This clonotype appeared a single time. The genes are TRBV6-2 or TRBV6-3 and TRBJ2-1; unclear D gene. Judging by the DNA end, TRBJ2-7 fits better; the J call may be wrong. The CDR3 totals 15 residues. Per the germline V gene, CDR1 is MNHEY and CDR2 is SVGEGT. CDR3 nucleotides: TGTGCCAGCAGAGAGACGCTATACTCCTACAATGAGCAGTACTTC. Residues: CASRETLYSYNEQYF.

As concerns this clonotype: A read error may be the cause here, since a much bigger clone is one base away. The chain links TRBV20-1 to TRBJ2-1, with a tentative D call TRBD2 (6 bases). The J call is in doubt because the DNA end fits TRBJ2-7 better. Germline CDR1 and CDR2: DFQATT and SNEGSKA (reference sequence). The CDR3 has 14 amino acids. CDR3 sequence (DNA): TGCAGTGCCGGAGGGTTGGGCTCCTACAATGAGCAGTACTTC. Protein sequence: CSAGGLGSYNEQYF.

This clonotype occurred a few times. Here the CDR3 reads CASSDVGRSPLHF. As DNA, the CDR3 is TGTGCCAGTAGTGATGTGGGGCGGTCACCCCTCCACTTT. V and J are TRBV19 and TRBJ1-6, with D possibly TRBD1 on 5 matching bases. There are 13 residues in the CDR3. Germline V gene data show CDR1 as LNHDA and CDR2 as SQIVND (reference sequence). Trimming removed 5 bases from V and 10 bases from J, with 12 bases in between.

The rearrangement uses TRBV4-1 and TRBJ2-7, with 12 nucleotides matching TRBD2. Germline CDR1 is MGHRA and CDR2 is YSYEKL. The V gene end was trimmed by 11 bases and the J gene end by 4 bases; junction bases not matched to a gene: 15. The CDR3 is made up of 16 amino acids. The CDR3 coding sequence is TGCGCCCTCAGCCTCGCGACTAGCGGGAGAGTTTACGAGCAGTACTTC. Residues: CALSLATSGRVYEQYF.

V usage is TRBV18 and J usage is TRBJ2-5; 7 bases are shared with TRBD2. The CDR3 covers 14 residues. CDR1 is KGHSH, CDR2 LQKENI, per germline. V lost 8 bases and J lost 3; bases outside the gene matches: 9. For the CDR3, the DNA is TGTGCCAGCGCCTTGGCGGGAGAGGAAGAGACCCAGTACTTC. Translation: CASALAGEEETQYF.

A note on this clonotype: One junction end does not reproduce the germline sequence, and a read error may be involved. For the CDR3, the DNA is TGCACCAGCAGCCTAGGACAGGACGAAGGCTACACCTTC. This encodes CTSSLGQDEGYTF. The chain carries TRBV5-1 and TRBJ1-2; 7 bases fit TRBD1. The CDR3 contains 13 residues. Germline V gene lookup returns CDR1 SGHRS and CDR2 YFSETQ.

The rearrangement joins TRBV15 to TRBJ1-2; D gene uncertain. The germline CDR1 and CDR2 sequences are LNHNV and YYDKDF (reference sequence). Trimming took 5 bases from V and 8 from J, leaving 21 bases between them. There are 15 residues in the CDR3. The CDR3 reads CATSPSRELYGGYTF. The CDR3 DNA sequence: TGTGCCACCAGCCCATCTCGAGAGCTCTATGGAGGCTACACCTTC.

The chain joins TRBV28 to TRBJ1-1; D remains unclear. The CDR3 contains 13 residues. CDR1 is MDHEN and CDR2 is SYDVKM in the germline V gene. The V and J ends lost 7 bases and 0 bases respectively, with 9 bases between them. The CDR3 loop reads CASTNLLNTEAFF. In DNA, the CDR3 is TGTGCCAGCACCAATTTATTGAACACTGAAGCTTTCTTT.

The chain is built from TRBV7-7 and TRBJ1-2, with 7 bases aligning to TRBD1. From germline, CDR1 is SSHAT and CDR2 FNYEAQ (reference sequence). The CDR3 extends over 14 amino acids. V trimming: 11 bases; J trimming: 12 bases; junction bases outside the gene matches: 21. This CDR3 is CAGTVTGYVLNDTF. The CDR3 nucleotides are TGTGCCGGCACCGTGACAGGGTACGTCCTCAATGACACCTTC.

The CDR3 DNA is TGTGCCAGCAGCTTAGGGGGACAGGCTGTCTATGGCTACACCTTC. Protein product: CASSLGGQAVYGYTF. V usage is TRBV7-2 and J usage is TRBJ1-2; TRBD1 matches at 8 bases. This CDR3 has 15 residues. V was clipped by 1 base and J by 4 bases; unmatched bases: 5. Germline V lookup: CDR1 SGHTA, CDR2 FQGNSA.

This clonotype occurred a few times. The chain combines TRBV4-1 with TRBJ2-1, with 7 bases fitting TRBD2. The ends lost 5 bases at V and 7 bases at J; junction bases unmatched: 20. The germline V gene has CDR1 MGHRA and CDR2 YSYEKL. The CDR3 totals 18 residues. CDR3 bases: TGCGCCAGCAGCTCCAGCTTATCGGGACGAGCGGGACTTAATGAGCAGTTCTTC. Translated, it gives CASSSSLSGRAGLNEQFF.

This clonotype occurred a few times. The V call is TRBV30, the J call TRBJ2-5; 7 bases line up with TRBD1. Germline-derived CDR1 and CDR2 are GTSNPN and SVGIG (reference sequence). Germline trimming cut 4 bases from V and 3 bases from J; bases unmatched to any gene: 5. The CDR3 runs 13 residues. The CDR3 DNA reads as TGTGCCTGGAACCGGGACAGCGAAGAGACCCAGTACTTC. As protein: CAWNRDSEETQYF.

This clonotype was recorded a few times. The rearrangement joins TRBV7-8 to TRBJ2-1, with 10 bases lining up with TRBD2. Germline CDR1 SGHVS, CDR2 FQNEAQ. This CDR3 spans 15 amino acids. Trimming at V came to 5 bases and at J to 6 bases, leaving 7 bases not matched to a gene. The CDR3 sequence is CASSARLAGTNEQFF. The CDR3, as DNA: TGTGCCAGCAGCGCCAGACTAGCGGGCACCAATGAGCAGTTCTTC.

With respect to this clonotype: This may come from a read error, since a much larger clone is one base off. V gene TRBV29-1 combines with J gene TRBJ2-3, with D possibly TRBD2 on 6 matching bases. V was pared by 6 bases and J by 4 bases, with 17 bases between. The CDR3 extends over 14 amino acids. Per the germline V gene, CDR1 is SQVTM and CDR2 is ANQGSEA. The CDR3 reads CSVGLGGVSDTQYF. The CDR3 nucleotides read TGCAGCGTGGGGCTCGGGGGAGTTTCAGATACGCAGTATTTT.

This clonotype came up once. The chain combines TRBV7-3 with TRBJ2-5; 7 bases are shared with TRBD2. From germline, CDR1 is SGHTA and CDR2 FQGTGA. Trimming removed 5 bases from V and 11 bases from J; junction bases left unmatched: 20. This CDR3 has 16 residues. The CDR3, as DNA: TGTGCCAGCAGCCCCACCCTCCGCGGGAGTTTAGGTGAGCAGTACTTC. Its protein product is CASSPTLRGSLGEQYF.

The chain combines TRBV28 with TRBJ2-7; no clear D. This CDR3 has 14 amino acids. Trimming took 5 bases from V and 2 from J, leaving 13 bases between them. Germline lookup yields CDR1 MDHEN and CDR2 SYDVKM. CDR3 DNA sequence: TGTGCCAGCAGTCCCGAAGAAGGGACCTACGAGCAGTACTTC. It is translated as CASSPEEGTYEQYF.

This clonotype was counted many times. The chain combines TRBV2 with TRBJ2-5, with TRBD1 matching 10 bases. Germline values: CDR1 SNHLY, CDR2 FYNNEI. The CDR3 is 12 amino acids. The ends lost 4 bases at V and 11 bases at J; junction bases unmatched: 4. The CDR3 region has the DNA TGTGCCAGCAGTGCGGACAGGGGGTTGCAGTACTTC. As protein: CASSADRGLQYF.

The CDR3 nucleotides are TGTGCCATCACGGACAGGGCCGGTGGGGCCAACGTCCTGACTTTC. Encoded protein: CAITDRAGGANVLTF. The chain uses TRBV6-2 or TRBV6-3 and TRBJ2-6, with 8 bases matching TRBD1. This CDR3 has 15 amino acids. Losses at the gene ends were 10 bases for V and 3 bases for J; bases not matched to a gene: 8. From germline, CDR1 is MNHEY and CDR2 SVGEGT.

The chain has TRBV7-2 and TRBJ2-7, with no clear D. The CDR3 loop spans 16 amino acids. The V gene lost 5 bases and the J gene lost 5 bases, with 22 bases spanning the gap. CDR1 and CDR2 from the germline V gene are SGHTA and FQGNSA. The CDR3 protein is CASSLRTNIAPNEQYF. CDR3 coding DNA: TGTGCCAGCAGCCTCAGGACGAACATCGCCCCTAACGAGCAGTACTTC.

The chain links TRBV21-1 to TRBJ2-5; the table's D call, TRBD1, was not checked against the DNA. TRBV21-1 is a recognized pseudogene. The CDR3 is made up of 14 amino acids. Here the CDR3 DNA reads TGTGCCAGCAATTCCCAGTGGGCTAATCTCAAGCAGTACTTC. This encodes CASNSQWANLKQYF.

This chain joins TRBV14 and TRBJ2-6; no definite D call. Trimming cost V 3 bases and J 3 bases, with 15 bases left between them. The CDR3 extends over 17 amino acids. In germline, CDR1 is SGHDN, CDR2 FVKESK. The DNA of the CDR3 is TGTGCCAGCAGCCACCTTTCCATCTCCTTTGGGGCCAACGTCCTGACTTTC. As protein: CASSHLSISFGANVLTF. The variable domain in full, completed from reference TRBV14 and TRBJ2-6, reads EAGVTQFPSHSVIEKGQTVTLRCDPISGHDNLYWYRRVMGKEIKFLLHFVKESKQDESGMPNNRFLAERTGGTYSTLKVQPAELEDSGVYFCASSHLSISFGANVLTFGAGSRLTVL.

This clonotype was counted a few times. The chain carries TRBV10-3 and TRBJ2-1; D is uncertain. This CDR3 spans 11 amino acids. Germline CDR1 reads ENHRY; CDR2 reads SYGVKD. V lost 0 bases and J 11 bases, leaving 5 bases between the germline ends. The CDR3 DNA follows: TGTGCCATCAGTGAGTCACTAAAGCAGTTCTTC. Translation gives CAISESLKQFF.

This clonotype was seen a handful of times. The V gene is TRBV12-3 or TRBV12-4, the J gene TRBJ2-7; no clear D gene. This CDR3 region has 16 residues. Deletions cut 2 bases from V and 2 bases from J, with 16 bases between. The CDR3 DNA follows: TGTGCCAGCAGTTTAAAGTCAGCCGATCCAGCCTACGAGCAGTACTTC. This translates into CASSLKSADPAYEQYF.